This TCR beta chain was found in a study of T cell responses to AZD1222 COVID-19 vaccine. Repertoires were generated with immunoSEQ multiplex PCR, while TCRdb's copy carries only in-frame clones and drops some. This sample has more than 100,000 clones, with approximately 90% found just once. Germline V CDR1 and CDR2: MNHEY, SVGAGI. Trimming shortened V by 6 bases and J by 1 base, and 12 bases separated the two germline ends. The CDR3 is 14 amino acids. As to this clone: Other DNA sequences of this sample code for an identical CDR3.

The sequencing here drew on peripheral blood, taken on day 0 of AZD1222 vaccination. The chain has TRBV6-5 and TRBJ1-1; D possibly corresponds to TRBD1 (5 bases). The sequence was obtained from an adult in good health. The CDR3 here is CASSPRGGNTEAFF. DNA for the CDR3: TGTGCCAGCAGCCCAAGGGGCGGGAACACTGAAGCTTTCTTT.